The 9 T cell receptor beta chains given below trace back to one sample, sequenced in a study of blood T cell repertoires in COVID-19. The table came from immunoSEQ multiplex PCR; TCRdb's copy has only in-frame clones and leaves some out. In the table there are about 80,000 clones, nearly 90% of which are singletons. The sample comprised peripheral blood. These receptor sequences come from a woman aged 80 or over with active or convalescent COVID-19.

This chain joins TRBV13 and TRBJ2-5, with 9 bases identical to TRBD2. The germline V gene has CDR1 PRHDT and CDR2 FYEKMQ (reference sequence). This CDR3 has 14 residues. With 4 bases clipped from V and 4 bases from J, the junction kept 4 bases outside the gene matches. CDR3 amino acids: CASSSRREGETQYF. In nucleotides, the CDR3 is TGTGCCAGCAGCTCAAGGCGGGAGGGAGAGACCCAGTACTTC.

The CDR3 sequence is CASSAGGKSYNEQFF. CDR3 coding DNA: TGTGCCAGCAGCGCCGGCGGTAAGTCCTACAATGAGCAGTTCTTC. The chain combines TRBV9 with TRBJ2-1; D remains ambiguous. Germline V gene sequence: CDR1 SGDLS, CDR2 YYNGEE. This CDR3 spans 15 amino acids. V lost 3 bases to trimming and J lost 1 base, with 11 bases between them.

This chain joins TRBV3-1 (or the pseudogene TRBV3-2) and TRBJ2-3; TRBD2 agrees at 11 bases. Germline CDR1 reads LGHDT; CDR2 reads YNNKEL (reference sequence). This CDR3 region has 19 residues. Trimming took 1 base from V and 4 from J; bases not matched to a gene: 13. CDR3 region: CASSQGLAGGVSLADTQYF. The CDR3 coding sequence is TGTGCCAGCAGCCAAGGCCTAGCGGGAGGCGTAAGTTTAGCAGATACGCAGTATTTT.

CDR3 residues: CAISAGGSGRAGNEQFF. The CDR3 bases are TGTGCCATCAGTGCCGGGGGTAGCGGGAGGGCCGGGAATGAGCAGTTCTTC. The chain joins TRBV10-3 to TRBJ2-1; TRBD2 aligns across 11 bases. CDR1 is ENHRY and CDR2 is SYGVKD in the germline V gene. The CDR3 has 17 residues. Unmatched junction bases numbered 12, after V lost 4 bases and J lost 7 bases.

CDR3 loop: CASSSVPEAAGELFF. The DNA for the CDR3 is TGTGCCAGCAGTTCAGTCCCCGAGGCGGCCGGGGAGCTGTTTTTT. The chain recombines TRBV6-5 with TRBJ2-2, with no clear D. The V gene's germline CDR1 is MNHEY and CDR2 SVGAGI. The CDR3 has 15 residues. The V and J ends lost 4 bases and 6 bases respectively, with 15 bases between them.

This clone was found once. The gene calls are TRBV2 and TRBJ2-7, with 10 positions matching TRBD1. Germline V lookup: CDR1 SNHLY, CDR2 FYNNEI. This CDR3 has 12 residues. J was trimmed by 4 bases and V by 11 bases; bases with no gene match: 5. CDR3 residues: CAGRDRGYEQYF. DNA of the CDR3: TGTGCCGGTAGGGACAGGGGTTACGAGCAGTACTTC.

In DNA, the CDR3 is TGCGCCAGCAGTGAGTCGAGTACAGGGCCCTGGGGGCTACAGCCCCAGCATTTT. Translated, it gives CASSESSTGPWGLQPQHF. This rearrangement joins TRBV10-1 to TRBJ1-5; the D gene is possibly TRBD1 (6 bases). Germline V gene data show CDR1 as WNHNN and CDR2 as SYGVQD (reference sequence). Trimming took 0 bases from V and 7 from J, leaving 22 bases between them. The CDR3 totals 18 residues.

The DNA of the CDR3 is TGTGCTAGTGGTTGGGGGGACGGGAGGGAGCAGTACTTC. This gives the protein CASGWGDGREQYF. V usage is TRBV12-5 and J usage is TRBJ2-7; 7 positions agree with TRBD2. The CDR3 consists of 13 residues. Germline assignment: CDR1 LGHNT and CDR2 FRNRAP. Losses at the gene ends were 4 bases for V and 7 bases for J; bases not matched to a gene: 7.

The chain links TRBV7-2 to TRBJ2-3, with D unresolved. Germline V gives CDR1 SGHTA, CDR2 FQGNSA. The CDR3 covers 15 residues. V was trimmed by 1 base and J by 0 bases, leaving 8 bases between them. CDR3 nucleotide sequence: TGTGCCAGCAGCTTAGGTCGCGGAAGCACAGATACGCAGTATTTT. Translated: CASSLGRGSTDTQYF.